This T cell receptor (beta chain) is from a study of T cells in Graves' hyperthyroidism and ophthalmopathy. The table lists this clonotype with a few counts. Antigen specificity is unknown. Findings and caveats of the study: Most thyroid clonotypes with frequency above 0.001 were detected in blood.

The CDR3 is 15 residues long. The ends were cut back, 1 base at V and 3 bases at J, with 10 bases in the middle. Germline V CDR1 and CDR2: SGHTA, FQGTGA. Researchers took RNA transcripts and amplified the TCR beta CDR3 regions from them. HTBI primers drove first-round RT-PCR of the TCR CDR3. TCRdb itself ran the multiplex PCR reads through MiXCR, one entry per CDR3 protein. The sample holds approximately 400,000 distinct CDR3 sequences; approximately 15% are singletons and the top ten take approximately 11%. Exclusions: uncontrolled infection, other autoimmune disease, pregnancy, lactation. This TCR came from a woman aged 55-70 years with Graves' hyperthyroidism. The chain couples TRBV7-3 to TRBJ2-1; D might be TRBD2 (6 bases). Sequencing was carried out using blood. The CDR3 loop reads CASSLSAGSYNEQFF. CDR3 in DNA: TGTGCCAGCAGCTTAAGTGCCGGGAGCTACAATGAGCAGTTCTTC.